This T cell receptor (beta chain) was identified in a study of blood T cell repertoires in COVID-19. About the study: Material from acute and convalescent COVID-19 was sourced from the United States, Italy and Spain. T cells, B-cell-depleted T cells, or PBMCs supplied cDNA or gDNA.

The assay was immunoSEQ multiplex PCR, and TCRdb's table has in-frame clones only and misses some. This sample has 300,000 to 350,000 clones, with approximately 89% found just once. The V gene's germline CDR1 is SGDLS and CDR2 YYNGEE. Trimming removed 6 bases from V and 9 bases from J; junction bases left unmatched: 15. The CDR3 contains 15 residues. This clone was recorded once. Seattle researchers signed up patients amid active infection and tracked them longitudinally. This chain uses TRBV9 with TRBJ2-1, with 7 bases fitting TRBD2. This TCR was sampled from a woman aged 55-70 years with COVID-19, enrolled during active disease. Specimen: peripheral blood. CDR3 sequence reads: CASTSRAGATSEQFF. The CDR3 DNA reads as TGTGCCAGCACCTCACGGGCGGGAGCTACTAGTGAGCAGTTCTTC.